Shown below are 23 T cell receptor beta chains from a single sample sequenced in a study of beta chain features in type 1 diabetes. Reverse transcription of all isolated RNA meant that expressed TCRB transcripts were sequenced. The method was immunoSEQ multiplex PCR; TCRdb's version includes in-frame clones alone and lacks a portion of them. The data show 300,000 to 350,000 clones, around 7.6% seen once. What was sequenced was central memory CD4+ T cells from blood. These receptors came from a young woman in good health.

This clone was observed a handful of times. V usage is TRBV5-5 and J usage is TRBJ2-7; 7 bases align to TRBD1. Germline CDR1 SGHKS, CDR2 YYEKEE (reference sequence). The length of the CDR3 is 15 residues. With 0 bases clipped from V and 4 bases from J, the junction kept 7 bases outside the gene matches. The CDR3 bases are TGTGCCAGCAGCTTGGTATCAGGGGGTGAATACGAGCAGTACTTC. Protein product: CASSLVSGGEYEQYF.

This rearrangement joins TRBV7-9 to TRBJ2-1; 8 bases fit TRBD2. V lost 2 bases, J lost 15 bases, and 15 bases stayed unmatched. From germline, CDR1 is SEHNR and CDR2 FQNEAQ (reference sequence). The CDR3 contains 15 residues. The CDR3 nucleotides read TGTGCCAGCAGCTTAACGAACGAGGGACTAGGAGGCTCGTTCTTC. It translates to CASSLTNEGLGGSFF. Based on the CDR3 plus reference TRBV7-9 and TRBJ2-1, the full variable domain is DTGVSQNPRHKITKRGQNVTFRCDPISEHNRLYWYRQTLGQGPEFLTYFQNEAQLEKSRLLSDRFSAERPKGSFSTLEIQRTEQGDSAMYLCASSLTNEGLGGSFFGPGTRLTVL.

The table lists this clone with a few counts. The chain couples TRBV7-4 to TRBJ2-3; tentatively, D is TRBD1 (6 bases). This CDR3 comprises 14 residues. Trimming shortened V by 2 bases and J by 7 bases, and 13 bases separated the two germline ends. CDR1 is SGHVT and CDR2 is SQSDAQ in the germline V gene. Here the CDR3 DNA reads TGTGCCAGCAGCTTAACCGTCGGACAGTATACGCAGTATTTT. Amino acids: CASSLTVGQYTQYF.

This clone was seen only a few times. V is TRBV28 and J is TRBJ2-3, with 10 bases lining up with TRBD2. The CDR3 covers 14 residues. Germline V gene sequence: CDR1 MDHEN, CDR2 SYDVKM. Germline trimming cut 10 bases from V and 2 bases from J; bases unmatched to any gene: 6. CDR3 protein: CATASGRATDTQYF. In nucleotides, the CDR3 is TGTGCCACCGCCAGCGGGAGGGCCACAGATACGCAGTATTTT.

V usage is TRBV6-6 and J usage is TRBJ2-4; a possible D gene is TRBD2 (5 bases). V lost 4 bases to trimming and J lost 4 bases, with 11 bases between them. Germline V gene sequence: CDR1 MNHNY, CDR2 SVGAGI (reference sequence). The CDR3 contains 14 residues. Written as DNA, the CDR3 is TGTGCCAGCAGTTCATCGACGGGGAAAAACATTCAGTACTTC. The encoded protein is CASSSSTGKNIQYF.

DNA of the CDR3: TGTGCCAGCAGTTACGGGGAACAGGGGAGGCAGTTCTTC. Its translation: CASSYGEQGRQFF. V and J are TRBV6-5 and TRBJ2-1; 7 bases are a match to TRBD1. Unmatched junction bases numbered 7, after V lost 2 bases and J lost 12 bases. The CDR3 has 13 residues. The germline V gene has CDR1 MNHEY and CDR2 SVGAGI.

This clone was counted at least ten times. The gene calls are TRBV7-2 and TRBJ2-1; tentative D call: TRBD2 (6 bases). The CDR3 extends over 11 amino acids. Between the trimmed V and J ends, which lost 7 bases and 8 bases, there was a span of 9 bases. The germline V gene has CDR1 SGHTA and CDR2 FQGNSA. The CDR3 region is CASNRRDEQFF. As DNA, the CDR3 is TGTGCCAGCAACAGGAGGGATGAGCAGTTCTTC.

This clone was detected many times. The gene calls are TRBV2 and TRBJ2-5; D uncertain. The CDR3 is 11 residues long. Germline V gene data show CDR1 as SNHLY and CDR2 as FYNNEI. V dropped 6 bases and J dropped 5 bases, with 7 bases sitting between them. CDR3 in amino acids: CASSPGETQYF. DNA for the CDR3: TGTGCCAGCAGCCCGGGCGAGACCCAGTACTTC.

This clone was detected a few times. The rearrangement uses TRBV10-3 and TRBJ1-1; D is unresolved. V lost 5 bases, J lost 8 bases, and 12 bases lay in between. From germline, CDR1 is ENHRY and CDR2 SYGVKD. CDR3 length: 12 residues. CDR3 sequence (DNA): TGTGCCATCAGTTTCGATAAGGGCGAAGCTTTCTTT. Translated, it gives CAISFDKGEAFF.

This rearrangement joins TRBV4-3 to TRBJ2-1, with 7 bases that match TRBD1. V gave up 3 bases and J gave up 7 bases; unmatched junction bases: 6. The germline V gene encodes CDR1 LGHNA and CDR2 YSLEER. This CDR3 comprises 14 residues. This CDR3 reads CASSHLGRGNEQFF. Here the CDR3 DNA reads TGCGCCAGCAGCCATTTGGGCAGGGGGAATGAGCAGTTCTTC.

This clone has ten or more counts. Additional DNA sequences in this sample encode the identical CDR3. The rearrangement joins TRBV29-1 to TRBJ1-1, with 8 bases lining up with TRBD1. The CDR3 length is 13 residues. Trimming cost V 6 bases and J 0 bases; bases outside gene matches: 3. Germline V gene sequence: CDR1 SQVTM, CDR2 ANQGSEA. This chain's CDR3 is CSVDRGMNTEAFF. The CDR3 nucleotides read TGCAGCGTAGACAGGGGCATGAACACTGAAGCTTTCTTT.

A few counts support this clone. This chain joins TRBV2 and TRBJ2-7, with TRBD1 matching 7 bases. The ends lost 0 bases at V and 3 bases at J; junction bases unmatched: 2. CDR3 length: 14 residues. Germline CDR1 reads SNHLY; CDR2 reads FYNNEI. The CDR3 DNA sequence: TGTGCCAGCAGTGAAGCCGGGACAGTCTACGAGCAGTACTTC. Residues: CASSEAGTVYEQYF.

The chain joins TRBV5-1 to TRBJ2-5, with 10 nucleotides matching TRBD2. CDR1 and CDR2 (germline): SGHRS, YFSETQ. This CDR3 region has 14 residues. The V and J ends lost 5 bases and 5 bases, in that order; junction bases with no gene match: 6. CDR3 protein: CASRVAGGRETQYF. The CDR3 DNA follows: TGCGCCAGCAGAGTAGCGGGAGGACGGGAGACCCAGTACTTC.

The chain recombines TRBV11-3 with TRBJ1-3, with a weak D call TRBD1 (6 bases). Looked up from germline, CDR1 is SGHNT and CDR2 is YENEEA. The V end was cut by 5 bases, the J end by 1 base, with 12 bases between. This CDR3 is built from 15 residues. CDR3 sequence (DNA): TGTGCCAGCAGCCAAAACAGGGCATCTGGAAACACCATATATTTT. Its translation is CASSQNRASGNTIYF.

This clone has only a few counts. The CDR3 here is CASSAGRGLAGGETQYF. CDR3 DNA sequence: TGTGCCAGCAGTGCTGGCCGAGGACTAGCGGGAGGGGAGACCCAGTACTTC. The genes are TRBV2 and TRBJ2-5; 15 positions agree with TRBD2. The CDR3 contains 17 residues. Germline-derived CDR1 and CDR2 are SNHLY and FYNNEI. V shed 4 bases and J 5 bases; nucleotides not matched to a gene: 8.

This clone has a handful of counts. The sample has other DNA sequences that encode this CDR3 too. The J gene is TRBJ2-3, the V gene TRBV4-3; D possibly corresponds to TRBD1 (6 bases). Germline loops: CDR1 LGHNA, CDR2 YSLEER. The germline V and J ends were trimmed by 5 bases and 3 bases, with 15 bases remaining between them. This CDR3 is 15 amino acids long. CDR3 sequence reads: CASSFDRLGTDTQYF. CDR3 DNA sequence: TGCGCCAGCAGCTTCGACAGGTTGGGAACAGATACGCAGTATTTT.

As regards this clone: At one boundary the junction diverges from the germline segment, which might be a read error. The chain is built from TRBV28 and TRBJ1-2; D is ambiguous. The germline CDR1 and CDR2 sequences are MDHEN and SYDVKM. This CDR3 contains 11 residues. For the CDR3, the DNA is TGTGCCAGCAGCCGAGCCTCGACGGATTCCTTC. Translation gives CASSRASTDSF.

This clone was recorded once. The rearrangement joins TRBV4-2 to TRBJ2-7; 9 nucleotides align to TRBD2. V shed 1 base and J 4 bases; nucleotides not matched to a gene: 8. The CDR3 loop spans 16 amino acids. Germline lookup yields CDR1 LGHNA and CDR2 YNFKEQ. The CDR3 coding sequence is TGTGCCAGCAGCCAAGCCCTAAGGACTAGCGTTTACGAGCAGTACTTC. This gives the protein CASSQALRTSVYEQYF.

In its sample, this clone was seen a few times. The V call is TRBV29-1, the J call TRBJ1-6; D unclear. Germline V gene sequence: CDR1 SQVTM, CDR2 ANQGSEA. Between the trimmed V and J ends, which lost 4 bases and 9 bases, there was a span of 13 bases. The length of the CDR3 is 13 residues. The CDR3 loop is CSVVWTEGSPLHF. For the CDR3, the DNA is TGCAGCGTTGTATGGACCGAGGGTTCACCCCTCCACTTT.

The chain has TRBV28 and TRBJ2-3; D possibly corresponds to TRBD2 (6 bases). The ends were cut back, 4 bases at V and 0 bases at J, with 14 bases in the middle. From germline, CDR1 is MDHEN and CDR2 SYDVKM. This CDR3 spans 16 amino acids. CDR3 nucleotide sequence: TGTGCCAGCAGTTCGCCCGGGACTGCTAGCACAGATACGCAGTATTTT. This translates into CASSSPGTASTDTQYF.

The rearrangement uses TRBV28 and TRBJ2-5, with D uncertain. This CDR3 is built from 15 residues. Germline V lookup: CDR1 MDHEN, CDR2 SYDVKM. With 7 bases removed from V and 2 bases from J, the gap between germline ends came to 17 bases. Written as DNA, the CDR3 is TGTGCCAGCACCCCATGGAACAGAATACAAGAGACCCAGTACTTC. Protein: CASTPWNRIQETQYF.

This clone was picked up a small number of times. This chain links TRBV7-9 with TRBJ2-1; TRBD2 matches at 11 bases. The CDR3 has 15 residues. Germline-derived CDR1 and CDR2 are SEHNR and FQNEAQ (reference sequence). V lost 5 bases, J lost 9 bases, and 9 bases stayed unmatched. CDR3 sequence reads: CASSPKLAGGVEQFF. The CDR3 DNA reads as TGTGCCAGCAGCCCTAAGCTAGCGGGAGGTGTTGAGCAGTTCTTC.

This chain uses TRBV28 with TRBJ2-1; maybe TRBD2 (6 bases). Germline V CDR1 and CDR2: MDHEN, SYDVKM. V was shortened by 4 bases and J by 0 bases, with 13 bases between the two germline ends. There are 16 residues in the CDR3. CDR3 protein: CASSSYSGNSYNEQFF. The CDR3 region has the DNA TGTGCCAGCAGTTCGTATAGCGGAAACTCCTACAATGAGCAGTTCTTC.